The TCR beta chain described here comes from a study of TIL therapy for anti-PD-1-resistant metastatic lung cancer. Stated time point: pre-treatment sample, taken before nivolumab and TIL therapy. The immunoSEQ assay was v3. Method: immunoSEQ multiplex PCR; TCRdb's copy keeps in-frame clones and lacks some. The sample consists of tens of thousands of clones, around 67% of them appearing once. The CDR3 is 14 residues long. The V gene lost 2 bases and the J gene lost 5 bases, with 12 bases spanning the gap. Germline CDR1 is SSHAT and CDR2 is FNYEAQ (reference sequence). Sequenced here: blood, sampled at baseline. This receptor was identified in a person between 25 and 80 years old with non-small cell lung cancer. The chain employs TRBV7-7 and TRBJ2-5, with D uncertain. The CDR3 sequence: CASSLLRVGETQYF. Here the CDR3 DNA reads TGTGCCAGCAGCTTATTAAGGGTCGGCGAGACCCAGTACTTC.